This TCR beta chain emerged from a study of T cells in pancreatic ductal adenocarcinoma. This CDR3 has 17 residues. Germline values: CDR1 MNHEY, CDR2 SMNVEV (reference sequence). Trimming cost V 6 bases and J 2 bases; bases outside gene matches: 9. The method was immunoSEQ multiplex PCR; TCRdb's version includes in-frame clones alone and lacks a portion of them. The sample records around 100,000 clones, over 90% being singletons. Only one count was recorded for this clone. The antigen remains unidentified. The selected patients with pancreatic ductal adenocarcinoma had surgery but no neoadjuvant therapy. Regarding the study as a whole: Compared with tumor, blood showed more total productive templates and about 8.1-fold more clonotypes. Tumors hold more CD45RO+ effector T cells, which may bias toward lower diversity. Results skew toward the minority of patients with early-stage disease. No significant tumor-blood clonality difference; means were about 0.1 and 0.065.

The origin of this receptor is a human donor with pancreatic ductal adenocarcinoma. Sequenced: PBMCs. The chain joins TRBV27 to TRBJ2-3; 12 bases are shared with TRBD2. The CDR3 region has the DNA TGTGCCAGCAGCCCACTCGGACTAGCGGGATCCACAGATACGCAGTATTTT. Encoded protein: CASSPLGLAGSTDTQYF.